This TCR beta chain was recovered during a study of T-cell memory formation after mild COVID-19. From 5'RACE with constant-segment primers came TCR alpha and TCR beta cDNA libraries that carried sample barcodes and UMIs. MiXCR was run by TCRdb on the 5' RACE reads, yielding one entry per CDR3 protein. The sample lists roughly 320,000 distinct CDR3 sequences, 25% to 30% occurring once. The CDR3 totals 13 residues. Germline values: CDR1 KGHSH, CDR2 LQKENI. The V and J ends lost 3 bases and 2 bases respectively, with 5 bases between them. Study results and limitations: SARS-CoV-2 specificity of second-wave clones peaking day 37 was unconfirmed.

To note about this clonotype: The antigen is undetermined.

This clonotype was obtained from an adult woman who had mild COVID-19 (a few samples of this study predate the infection). Cell type and time point are not known. Sequenced material: PBMCs or a T cell subset sorted from them (not recorded which). The chain uses TRBV18 and TRBJ1-3; no firm D call. CDR3 amino acids: CASSPEAGNTIYF. The CDR3 DNA reads as TGTGCCAGCTCACCCGAGGCTGGAAACACCATATATTTT.